This TCR beta chain was identified in a study of T-cell reconstitution after alpha-beta-depleted transplantation in children. TCRbeta library preparation incorporated unique molecular identifiers. TCRdb re-analysed the PCR reads in MiXCR, keeping a single row per CDR3 protein. The profile covers 150,000 to 250,000 distinct CDR3 sequences, with roughly 6% appearing a single time and 4.5% taken by the ten largest. The CDR3 has 16 residues. V was trimmed by 5 bases and J by 3 bases, leaving 19 bases between them. Germline assignment: CDR1 PRHDT and CDR2 FYEKMQ (reference sequence). Findings and limits, study-wide: In patients about two months after transplant, alpha-beta T cells reportedly arose from several hundred expanded graft clones. At the one-year point after transplant, T-cell counts and TCRbeta diversity were found to come mostly from T cells that had been newly produced. The origin of high day-60 TCRbeta diversity in some patients lay in surviving recipient T cells and thymic progenitors.

This clonotype was counted many times. Its matching antigen is unknown. The chain uses TRBV13 and TRBJ1-1; a possible D gene is TRBD1 (5 bases). This TCR came from a girl less than two years old with combined immunodeficiency, due to receive a stem cell transplant. Sequenced here: PBMCs, sampled before TCRalphabeta/CD19-depleted stem cell transplant. CDR3 coding DNA: TGTGCCAGCAGCCCCAGGGCGCGGGGGAAGGACACTGAAGCTTTCTTT. It translates to CASSPRARGKDTEAFF.